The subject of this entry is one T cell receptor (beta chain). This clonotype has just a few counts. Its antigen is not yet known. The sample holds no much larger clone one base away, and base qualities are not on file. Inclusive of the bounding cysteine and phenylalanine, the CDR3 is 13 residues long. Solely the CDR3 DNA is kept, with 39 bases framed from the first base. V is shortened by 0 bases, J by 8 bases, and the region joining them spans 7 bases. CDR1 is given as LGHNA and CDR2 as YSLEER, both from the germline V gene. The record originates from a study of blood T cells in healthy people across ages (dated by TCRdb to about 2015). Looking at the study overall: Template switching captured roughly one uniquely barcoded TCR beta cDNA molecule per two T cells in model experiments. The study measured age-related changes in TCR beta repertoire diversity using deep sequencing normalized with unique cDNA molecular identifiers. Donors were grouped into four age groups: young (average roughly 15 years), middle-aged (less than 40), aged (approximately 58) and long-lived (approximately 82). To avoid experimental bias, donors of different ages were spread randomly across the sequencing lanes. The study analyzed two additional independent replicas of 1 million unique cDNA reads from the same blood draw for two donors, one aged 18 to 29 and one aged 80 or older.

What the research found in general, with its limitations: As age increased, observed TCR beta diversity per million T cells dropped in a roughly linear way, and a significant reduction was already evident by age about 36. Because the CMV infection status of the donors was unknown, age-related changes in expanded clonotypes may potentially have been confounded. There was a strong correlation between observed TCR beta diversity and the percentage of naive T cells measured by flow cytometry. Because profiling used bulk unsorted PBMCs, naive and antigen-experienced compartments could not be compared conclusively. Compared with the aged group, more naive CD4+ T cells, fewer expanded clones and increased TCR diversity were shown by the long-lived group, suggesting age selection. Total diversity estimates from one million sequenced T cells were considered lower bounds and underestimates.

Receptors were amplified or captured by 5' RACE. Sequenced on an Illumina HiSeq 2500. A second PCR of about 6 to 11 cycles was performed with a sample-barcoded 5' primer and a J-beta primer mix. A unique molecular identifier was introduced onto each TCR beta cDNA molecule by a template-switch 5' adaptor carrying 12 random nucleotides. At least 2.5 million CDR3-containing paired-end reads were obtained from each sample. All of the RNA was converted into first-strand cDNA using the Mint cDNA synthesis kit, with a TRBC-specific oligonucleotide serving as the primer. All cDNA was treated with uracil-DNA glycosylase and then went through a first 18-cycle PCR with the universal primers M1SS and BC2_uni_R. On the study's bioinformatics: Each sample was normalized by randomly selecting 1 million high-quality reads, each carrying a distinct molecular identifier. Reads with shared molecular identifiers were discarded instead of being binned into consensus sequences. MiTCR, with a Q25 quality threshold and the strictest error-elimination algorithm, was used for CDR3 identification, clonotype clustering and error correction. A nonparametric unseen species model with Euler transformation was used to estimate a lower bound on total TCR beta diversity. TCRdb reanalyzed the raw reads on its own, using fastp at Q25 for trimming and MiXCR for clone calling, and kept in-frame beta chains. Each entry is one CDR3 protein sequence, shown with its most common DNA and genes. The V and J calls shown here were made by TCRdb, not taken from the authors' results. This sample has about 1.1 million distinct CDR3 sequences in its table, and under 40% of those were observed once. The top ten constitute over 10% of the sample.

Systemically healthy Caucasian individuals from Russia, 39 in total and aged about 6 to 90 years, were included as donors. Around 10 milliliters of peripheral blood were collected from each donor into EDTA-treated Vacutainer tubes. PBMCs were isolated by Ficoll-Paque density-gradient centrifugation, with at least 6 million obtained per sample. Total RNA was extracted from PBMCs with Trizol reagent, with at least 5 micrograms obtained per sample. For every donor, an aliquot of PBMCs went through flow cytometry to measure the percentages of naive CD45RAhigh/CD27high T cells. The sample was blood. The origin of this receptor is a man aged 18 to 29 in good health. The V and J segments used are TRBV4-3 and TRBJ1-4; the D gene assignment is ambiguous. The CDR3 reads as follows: CASSQDGEEKLFF. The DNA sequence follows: TGCGCCAGCAGCCAAGACGGGGAAGAAAAACTGTTTTTT.